Below, 4 T cell receptor beta chains from the same sample are listed, as sequenced in a study of T cell responses to AZD1222 COVID-19 vaccine. Generated by immunoSEQ multiplex PCR, the TCRdb table keeps only in-frame clones and is missing some. This sample has about 94,000 clones, with 70% to 90% found just once. This specimen consisted of peripheral blood, obtained on day 0 of AZD1222 vaccination. The source is an adult in good health.

The chain recombines TRBV28 with TRBJ2-7, with 9 bases aligning to TRBD2. Trimming at V came to 7 bases and at J to 2 bases, leaving 6 bases not matched to a gene. Per germline, CDR1 MDHEN and CDR2 SYDVKM. The length of the CDR3 is 14 residues. The DNA for the CDR3 is TGTGCCAGCAAGGGCCTAGCGGGACCCTACGAGCAGTACTTC. Translation: CASKGLAGPYEQYF.

The chain has TRBV7-9 and TRBJ2-1, with 8 nucleotides matching TRBD2. The germline V gene has CDR1 SEHNR and CDR2 FQNEAQ (reference sequence). The CDR3 loop spans 15 amino acids. J lost 2 bases, V lost 5 bases, and 5 bases had no gene match. CDR3: CASSARGGPYNEQFF. The CDR3 DNA reads as TGTGCCAGCAGCGCCCGGGGGGGCCCCTACAATGAGCAGTTCTTC.

This chain links TRBV19 with TRBJ1-2, with 12 bases identical to TRBD1. This CDR3 contains 14 residues. The V segment lost 7 bases and the J segment 7 bases; nucleotides outside the gene matches: 7. Germline CDR1 LNHDA, CDR2 SQIVND (reference sequence). The CDR3 sequence is CASTRGTGGFGYTF. The CDR3 DNA reads as TGTGCCAGTACCCGCGGGACAGGGGGCTTTGGCTACACCTTC.

Written as DNA, the CDR3 is TGTGCCAGCAGCCCCTTGGGACTAGCGGGGGGTTTCGAGACCCAGTACTTC. Translated: CASSPLGLAGGFETQYF. This chain uses TRBV5-4 with TRBJ2-5; 15 bases map to TRBD2. Germline V gene sequence: CDR1 SGHNT, CDR2 YYREEE (reference sequence). Germline trimming cut 4 bases from V and 5 bases from J; bases unmatched to any gene: 9. CDR3 size: 17 residues.